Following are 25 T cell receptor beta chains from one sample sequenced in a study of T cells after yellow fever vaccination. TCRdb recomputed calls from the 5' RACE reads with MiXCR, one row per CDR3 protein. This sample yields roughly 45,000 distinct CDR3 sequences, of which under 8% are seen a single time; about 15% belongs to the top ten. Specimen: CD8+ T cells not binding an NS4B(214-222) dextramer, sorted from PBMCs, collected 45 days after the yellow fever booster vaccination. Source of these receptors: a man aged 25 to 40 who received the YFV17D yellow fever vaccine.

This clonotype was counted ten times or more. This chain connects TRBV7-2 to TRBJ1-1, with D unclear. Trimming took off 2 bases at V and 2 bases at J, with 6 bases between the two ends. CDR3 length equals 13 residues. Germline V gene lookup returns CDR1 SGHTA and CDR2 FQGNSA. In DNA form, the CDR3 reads TGTGCCAGCAGCTTACGTCCCAACACTGAAGCTTTCTTT. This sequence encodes CASSLRPNTEAFF.

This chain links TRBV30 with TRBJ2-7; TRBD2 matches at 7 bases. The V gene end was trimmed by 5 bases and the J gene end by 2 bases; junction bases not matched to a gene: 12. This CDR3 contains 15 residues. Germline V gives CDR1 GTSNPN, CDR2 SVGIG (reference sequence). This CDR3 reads CAWGGGDSMTYEQYF. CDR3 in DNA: TGTGCCTGGGGGGGGGGTGACAGCATGACCTACGAGCAGTACTTC.

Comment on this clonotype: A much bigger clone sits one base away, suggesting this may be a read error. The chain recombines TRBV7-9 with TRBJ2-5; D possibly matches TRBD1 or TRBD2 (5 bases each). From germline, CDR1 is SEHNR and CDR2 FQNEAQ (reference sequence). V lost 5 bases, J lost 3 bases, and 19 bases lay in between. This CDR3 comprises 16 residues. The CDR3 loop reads CASSIGGDVEKETQYF. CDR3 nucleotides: TGTGCCAGCAGCATCGGTGGGGACGTGGAGAAAGAGACCCAGTACTTC. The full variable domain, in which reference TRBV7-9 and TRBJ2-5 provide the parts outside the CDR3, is DTGVSQNPRHKITKRGQNVTFRCDPISEHNRLYWYRQTLGQGPEFLTYFQNEAQLEKSRLLSDRFSAERPKGSFSTLEIQRTEQGDSAMYLCASSIGGDVEKETQYFGPGTRLLVL.

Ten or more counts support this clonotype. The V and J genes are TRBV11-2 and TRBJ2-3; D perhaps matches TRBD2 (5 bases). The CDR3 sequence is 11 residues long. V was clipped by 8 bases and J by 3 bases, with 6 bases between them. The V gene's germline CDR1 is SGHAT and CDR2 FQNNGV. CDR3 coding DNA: TGTGCCAGCCGAGGGACAGATACGCAGTATTTT. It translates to CASRGTDTQYF. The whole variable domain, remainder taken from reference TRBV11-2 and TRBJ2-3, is EAGVAQSPRYKIIEKRQSVAFWCNPISGHATLYWYQQILGQGPKLLIQFQNNGVVDDSQLPKDRFSAERLKGVDSTLKIQPAKLEDSAVYLCASRGTDTQYFGPGTRLTVL.

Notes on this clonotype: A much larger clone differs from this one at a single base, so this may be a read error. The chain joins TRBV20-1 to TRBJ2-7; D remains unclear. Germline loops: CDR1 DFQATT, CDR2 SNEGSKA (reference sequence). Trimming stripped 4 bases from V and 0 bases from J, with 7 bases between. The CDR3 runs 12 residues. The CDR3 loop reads CSAIEGSYEQYF. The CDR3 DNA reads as TGCAGTGCTATAGAAGGCTCCTACGAGCAGTACTTC.

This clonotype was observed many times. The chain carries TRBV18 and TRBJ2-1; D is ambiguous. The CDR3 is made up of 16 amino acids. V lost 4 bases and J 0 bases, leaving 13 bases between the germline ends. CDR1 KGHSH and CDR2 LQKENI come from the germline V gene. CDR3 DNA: TGTGCCAGCTCACTGCCTATTACGATCTCCTACAATGAGCAGTTCTTC. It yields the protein CASSLPITISYNEQFF.

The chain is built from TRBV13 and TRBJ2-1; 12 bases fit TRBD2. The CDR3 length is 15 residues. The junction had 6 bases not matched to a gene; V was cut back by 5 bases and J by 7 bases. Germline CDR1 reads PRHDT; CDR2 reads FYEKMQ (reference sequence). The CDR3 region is CASSLGLAGCNEQFF. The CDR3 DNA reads TGTGCCAGCAGCCTCGGACTAGCGGGATGTAATGAGCAGTTCTTC.

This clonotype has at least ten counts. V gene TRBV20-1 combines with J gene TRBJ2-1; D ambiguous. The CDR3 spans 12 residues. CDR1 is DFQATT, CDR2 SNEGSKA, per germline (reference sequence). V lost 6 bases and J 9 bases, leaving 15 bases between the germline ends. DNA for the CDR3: TGCAGTGCCTCAGCCCCGAGCGCTGAGCAGTTCTTC. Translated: CSASAPSAEQFF.

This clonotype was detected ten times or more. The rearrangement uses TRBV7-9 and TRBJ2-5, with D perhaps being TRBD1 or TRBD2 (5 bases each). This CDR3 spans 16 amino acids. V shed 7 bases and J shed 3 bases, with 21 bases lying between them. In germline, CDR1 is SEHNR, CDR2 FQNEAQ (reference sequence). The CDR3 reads CASNIGGDVEKETQYF. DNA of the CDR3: TGTGCCAGCAACATCGGTGGGGACGTGGAGAAAGAGACCCAGTACTTC.

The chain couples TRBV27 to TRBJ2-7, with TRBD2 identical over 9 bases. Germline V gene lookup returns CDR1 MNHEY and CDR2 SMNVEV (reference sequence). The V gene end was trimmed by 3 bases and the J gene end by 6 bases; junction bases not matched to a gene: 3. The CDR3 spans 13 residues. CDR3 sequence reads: CASSFSGSLEQYF. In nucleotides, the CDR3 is TGTGCCAGCAGTTTTAGCGGGAGCCTCGAGCAGTACTTC.

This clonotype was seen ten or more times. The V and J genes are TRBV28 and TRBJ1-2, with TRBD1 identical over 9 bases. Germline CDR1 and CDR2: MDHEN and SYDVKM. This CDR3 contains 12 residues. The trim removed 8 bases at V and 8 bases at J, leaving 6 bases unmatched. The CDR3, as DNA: TGTGCCAGCGGGAACAGGGGGCTGGGCTACACCTTC. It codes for CASGNRGLGYTF.

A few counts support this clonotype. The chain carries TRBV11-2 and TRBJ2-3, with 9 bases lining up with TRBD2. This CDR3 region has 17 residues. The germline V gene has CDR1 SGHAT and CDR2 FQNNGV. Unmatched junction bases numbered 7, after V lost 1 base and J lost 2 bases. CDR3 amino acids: CASSLGRSGSATDTQYF. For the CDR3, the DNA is TGTGCCAGCAGCTTAGGTCGTAGCGGGAGCGCCACAGATACGCAGTATTTT. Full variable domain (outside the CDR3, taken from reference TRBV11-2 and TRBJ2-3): EAGVAQSPRYKIIEKRQSVAFWCNPISGHATLYWYQQILGQGPKLLIQFQNNGVVDDSQLPKDRFSAERLKGVDSTLKIQPAKLEDSAVYLCASSLGRSGSATDTQYFGPGTRLTVL.

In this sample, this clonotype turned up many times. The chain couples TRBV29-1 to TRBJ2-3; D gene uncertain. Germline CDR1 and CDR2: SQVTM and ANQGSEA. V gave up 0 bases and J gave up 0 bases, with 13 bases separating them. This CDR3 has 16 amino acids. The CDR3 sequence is CSVEDHAGASTDTQYF. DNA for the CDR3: TGCAGCGTTGAAGATCATGCCGGTGCTAGCACAGATACGCAGTATTTT.

In DNA form, the CDR3 reads TGTGCCAGCAGCCCGTCCGGGAACGAGCAGTACTTC. Protein product: CASSPSGNEQYF. The chain joins TRBV13 to TRBJ2-7; weak D call: TRBD2 (5 bases). Germline V gene lookup returns CDR1 PRHDT and CDR2 FYEKMQ (reference sequence). The CDR3 is 12 amino acids. V was trimmed by 5 bases and J by 5 bases, leaving 10 bases between them.

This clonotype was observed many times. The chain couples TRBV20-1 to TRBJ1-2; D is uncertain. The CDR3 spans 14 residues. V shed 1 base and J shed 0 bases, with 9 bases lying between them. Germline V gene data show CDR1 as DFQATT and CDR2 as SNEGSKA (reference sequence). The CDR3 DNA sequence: TGCAGTGCTAGAGTGGAAGCATCTAACTATGGCTACACCTTC. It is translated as CSARVEASNYGYTF.

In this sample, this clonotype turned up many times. The CDR3 sequence is CSVEYATEANYGYTF. For the CDR3, the DNA is TGCAGCGTTGAATACGCTACAGAAGCTAACTATGGCTACACCTTC. The chain joins TRBV29-1 to TRBJ1-2; D gene unclear. Per germline, CDR1 SQVTM and CDR2 ANQGSEA. The CDR3 length is 15 residues. V lost 2 bases and J lost 0, with 13 bases in between.

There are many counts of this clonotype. CDR3 in DNA: TGTGCCAGTAGTATAGCGCCGGGCCGGGGGTTTATTCAGCCCCAGCATTTT. This codes for CASSIAPGRGFIQPQHF. The V gene is TRBV19, the J gene TRBJ1-5; TRBD1 is a possible D gene (5 bases). The ends were cut back, 1 base at V and 6 bases at J, with 19 bases in the middle. The CDR3 totals 17 residues. The V gene's germline CDR1 is LNHDA and CDR2 SQIVND (reference sequence).

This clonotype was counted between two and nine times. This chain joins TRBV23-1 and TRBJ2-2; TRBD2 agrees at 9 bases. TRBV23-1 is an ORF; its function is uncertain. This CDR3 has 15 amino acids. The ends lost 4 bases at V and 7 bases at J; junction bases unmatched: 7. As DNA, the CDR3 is TGCGCCAGCAGTCCCGGCGGGAGGGCCCACGGGGAGCTGTTTTTT. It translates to CASSPGGRAHGELFF.

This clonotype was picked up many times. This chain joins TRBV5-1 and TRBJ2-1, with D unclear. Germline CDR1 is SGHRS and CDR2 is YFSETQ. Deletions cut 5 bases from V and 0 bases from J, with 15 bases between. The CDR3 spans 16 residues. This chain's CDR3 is CASRALSDHSYNEQFF. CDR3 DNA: TGCGCCAGCAGGGCACTAAGCGATCACTCCTACAATGAGCAGTTCTTC. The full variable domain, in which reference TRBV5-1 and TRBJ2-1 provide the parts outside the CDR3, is KAGVTQTPRYLIKTRGQQVTLSCSPISGHRSVSWYQQTPGQGLQFLFEYFSETQRNKGNFPGRFSGRQFSNSRSEMNVSTLELGDSALYLCASRALSDHSYNEQFFGPGTRLTVL.

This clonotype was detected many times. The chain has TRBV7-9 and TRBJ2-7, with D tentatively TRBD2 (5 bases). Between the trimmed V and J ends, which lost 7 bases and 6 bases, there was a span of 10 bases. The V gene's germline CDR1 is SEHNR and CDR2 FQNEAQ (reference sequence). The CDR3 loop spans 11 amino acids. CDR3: CASTSRGEQYF. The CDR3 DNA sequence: TGTGCCAGCACCAGCCGGGGCGAGCAGTACTTC.

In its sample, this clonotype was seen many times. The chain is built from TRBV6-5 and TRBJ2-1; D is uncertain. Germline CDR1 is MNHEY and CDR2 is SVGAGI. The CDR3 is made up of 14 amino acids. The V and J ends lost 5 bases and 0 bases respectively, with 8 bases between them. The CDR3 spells CASSLWGSYNEQFF. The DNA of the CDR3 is TGTGCCAGCAGTCTCTGGGGCTCCTACAATGAGCAGTTCTTC.

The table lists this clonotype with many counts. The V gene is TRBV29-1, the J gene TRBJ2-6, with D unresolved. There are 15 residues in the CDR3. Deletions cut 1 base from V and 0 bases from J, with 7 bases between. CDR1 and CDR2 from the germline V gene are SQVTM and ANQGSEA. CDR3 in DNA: TGCAGCGTTGAAGTCATCAACTCTGGGGCCAACGTCCTGACTTTC. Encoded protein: CSVEVINSGANVLTF.

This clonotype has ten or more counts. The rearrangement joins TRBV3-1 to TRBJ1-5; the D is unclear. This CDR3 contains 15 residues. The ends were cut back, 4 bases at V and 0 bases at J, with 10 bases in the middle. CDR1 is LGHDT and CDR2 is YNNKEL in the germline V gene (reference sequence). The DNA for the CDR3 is TGTGCCAGCAGCCTATCGGCAGTTAGCAATCAGCCCCAGCATTTT. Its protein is CASSLSAVSNQPQHF.

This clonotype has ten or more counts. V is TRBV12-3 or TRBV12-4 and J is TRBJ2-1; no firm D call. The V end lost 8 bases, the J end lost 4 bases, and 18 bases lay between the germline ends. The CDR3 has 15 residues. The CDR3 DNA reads TGTGCCAGCCGTCCGGCCGGTGTTGGGTACAATGAGCAGTTCTTC. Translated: CASRPAGVGYNEQFF.

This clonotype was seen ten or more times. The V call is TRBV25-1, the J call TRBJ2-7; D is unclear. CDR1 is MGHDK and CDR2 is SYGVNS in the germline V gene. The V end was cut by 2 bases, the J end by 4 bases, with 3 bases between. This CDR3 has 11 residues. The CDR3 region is CASSEGYEQYF. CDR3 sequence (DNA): TGTGCCAGCAGTGAAGGGTACGAGCAGTACTTC.